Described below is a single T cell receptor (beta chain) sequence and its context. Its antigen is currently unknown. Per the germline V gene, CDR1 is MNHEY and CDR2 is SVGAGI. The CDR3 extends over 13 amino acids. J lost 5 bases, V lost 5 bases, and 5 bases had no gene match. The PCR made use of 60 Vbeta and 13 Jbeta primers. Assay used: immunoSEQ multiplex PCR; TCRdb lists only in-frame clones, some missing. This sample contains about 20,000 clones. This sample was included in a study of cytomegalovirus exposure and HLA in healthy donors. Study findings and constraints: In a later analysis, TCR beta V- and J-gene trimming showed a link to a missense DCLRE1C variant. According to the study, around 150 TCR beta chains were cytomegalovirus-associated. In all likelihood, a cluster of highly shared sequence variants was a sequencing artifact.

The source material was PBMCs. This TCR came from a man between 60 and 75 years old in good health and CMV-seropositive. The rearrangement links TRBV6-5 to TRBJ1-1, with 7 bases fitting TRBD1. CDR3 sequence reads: CASSRTGVTEAFF. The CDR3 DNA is TGTGCCAGCAGTCGAACAGGGGTTACTGAAGCTTTCTTT.